A selection of T cell receptor beta chains follows, all from one sample in a study of T-cell reconstitution after alpha-beta-depleted transplantation in children. TCRdb fed the PCR reads into MiXCR, producing one record per CDR3 protein. The sample lists around 800,000 distinct CDR3 sequences, roughly 16% occurring once. This specimen consisted of PBMCs, mostly from graft donor cells, obtained 360 days after TCRalphabeta/CD19-depleted stem cell transplant. These receptors were collected from a male patient under 18 who had a stem cell transplant for acute lymphoblastic leukemia, so the T cells may come from the graft donor. The CDR3 runs from the conserved cysteine through the conserved F or W. Each record gives: V gene, D gene, J gene, clone size, CDR3 DNA, CDR3 protein. D genes are given only for firm matches. Expanded clones are given a class, and other clones once, few, many or no size at all.

V: TRBV19; D: TRBD2; J: TRBJ2-7; size: once; DNA: TGTGCCAGTAGTATCCACTCCGCAGGGGCCAGCGGGAGCCACGAGCAGTACTTC; CDR3: CASSIHSAGASGSHEQYF
V: TRBV4-2; D: TRBD2; J: TRBJ2-1; size: few; DNA: TGTGCCAGCAGCCAAGGGGATTGGACTAGTCATGAGCAGTTCTTC; CDR3: CASSQGDWTSHEQFF
V: TRBV4-1; D: .; J: TRBJ2-1; size: many; DNA: TGCGCCAGCAGCCACATCCTCGGACGAGGGGGTTTCAATGAGCAGTTCTTC; CDR3: CASSHILGRGGFNEQFF
V: TRBV20-1; D: .; J: TRBJ2-2; size: few; DNA: TGCAGTGTTTTCTACCGACGAGCAGGCACCGGGGAGCTGTTTTTT; CDR3: CSVFYRRAGTGELFF
V: TRBV25-1; D: .; J: TRBJ2-5; size: few; DNA: TGTGCCAGCAGTGTCCGGACTCAAGAGACCCAGTACTTC; CDR3: CASSVRTQETQYF
V: TRBV25-1; D: TRBD1; J: TRBJ2-5; size: few; DNA: TGTGCCAGCAGTGACCCACCCGGGACAGGGGGCCAAGAGACCCAGTACTTC; CDR3: CASSDPPGTGGQETQYF
V: TRBV12-3/TRBV12-4; D: .; J: TRBJ2-1; size: many; DNA: TGTGCCAGCACATGGGACGGGTCCTCCTACAATGAGCAGTTCTTC; CDR3: CASTWDGSSYNEQFF
V: TRBV4-1; D: .; J: TRBJ2-5; size: few; DNA: TGCGCCAGCAGCCAAGTCAGCGTTTGGTTTCCCCAGTACTTC; CDR3: CASSQVSVWFPQYF
V: TRBV6-1; D: TRBD2; J: TRBJ2-3; size: .; DNA: TGTGCCAGCACGGTGTCGGGACTAGCGGGCCCAGATACGCAGTATTTT; CDR3: CASTVSGLAGPDTQYF
V: TRBV20-1; D: .; J: TRBJ2-3; size: .; DNA: TGCAGTGCTAGAGATCTCGGTATTAACGGTTACACAGATACGCAGTATTTT; CDR3: CSARDLGINGYTDTQYF
V: TRBV12-3/TRBV12-4; D: TRBD1; J: TRBJ2-6; size: few; DNA: TGTGCCAGCAGACCGGACAGGGAGTTCTTTGGGGCCAACGTCCTGACTTTC; CDR3: CASRPDREFFGANVLTF
V: TRBV6-5; D: TRBD1; J: TRBJ2-1; size: few; DNA: TGTGCCAGCAGTCTCGACAGGGGGATTGTCAATGAGCAGTTCTTC; CDR3: CASSLDRGIVNEQFF
V: TRBV9; D: TRBD1; J: TRBJ2-7; size: few; DNA: TGTGCCAGCAGCGTGGGGGGGACAGGGGCCTACGAGCAGTACTTC; CDR3: CASSVGGTGAYEQYF
V: TRBV5-1; D: .; J: TRBJ2-2; size: many; DNA: TGTGCCAGCAGCCTTACGGGGGTCGACACCGGGGAGCTGTTTTTT; CDR3: CASSLTGVDTGELFF
V: TRBV27; D: .; J: TRBJ1-5; size: .; DNA: TGTGCCAGCAGTTCAGGGGCTGATCAGCCCCAGCATTTT; CDR3: CASSSGADQPQHF
V: TRBV12-3/TRBV12-4; D: TRBD2; J: TRBJ2-2; size: many; DNA: TGTGCCACCTCCGGGGGGTACACCGGGGAGCTGTTTTTT; CDR3: CATSGGYTGELFF
V: TRBV7-3; D: TRBD2; J: TRBJ2-1; size: .; DNA: TGTGCCAGCAGCCCGTATGGGACTAGCGGGAGTAGCGAGCAGTTCTTC; CDR3: CASSPYGTSGSSEQFF
V: TRBV2; D: TRBD1; J: TRBJ2-3; size: few; DNA: TGTGCCAGCACTCCTCCCGACAGGGAATGGACAGATACGCAGTATTTT; CDR3: CASTPPDREWTDTQYF
V: TRBV9; D: .; J: TRBJ1-1; size: .; DNA: TGTGCCAGCAGCGTAGCGCCGTTAGAGACGAACACTGAAGCTTTCTTT; CDR3: CASSVAPLETNTEAFF
V: TRBV27; D: .; J: TRBJ2-7; size: .; DNA: TGTGCCAGCAGGACTAGGACGGGGATTTCCTACGAGCAGTACTTC; CDR3: CASRTRTGISYEQYF
V: TRBV6-1; D: TRBD2; J: TRBJ2-3; size: many; DNA: TGTGCCAGCAGGGGATGGGCGAGCGGGAGCTCAGATACGCAGTATTTT; CDR3: CASRGWASGSSDTQYF
V: TRBV24-1; D: .; J: TRBJ2-2; size: many; DNA: TGTGCCACCAGTGCGTGGACCGGGGAGCTGTTTTTT; CDR3: CATSAWTGELFF
V: TRBV7-9; D: .; J: TRBJ2-7; size: .; DNA: TGTGCCAGCAGCACGGTAACAGGGTTAAGTTCCTACGAGCAGTACTTC; CDR3: CASSTVTGLSSYEQYF
V: TRBV10-1; D: TRBD2; J: TRBJ2-7; size: once; DNA: TGCGCCAGCAGTGCAGGGCCGGATACTAGCGGCTACGAGCAGTACTTC; CDR3: CASSAGPDTSGYEQYF
V: TRBV6-2/TRBV6-3; D: .; J: TRBJ2-5; size: .; DNA: TGTGCCAGCAGTTACTCTGTGGGGGCCGTCGGAGAGACCCAGTACTTC; CDR3: CASSYSVGAVGETQYF
V: TRBV12-3/TRBV12-4; D: .; J: TRBJ2-1; size: .; DNA: TGTGCCAGCAGTCGTACTCAGTTGAATGAGCAGTTCTTC; CDR3: CASSRTQLNEQFF
V: TRBV12-3/TRBV12-4; D: .; J: TRBJ2-5; size: .; DNA: TGTGCCAGCAGTCCCCCGGTTAAAGAGACCCAGTACTTC; CDR3: CASSPPVKETQYF
V: TRBV5-1; D: .; J: TRBJ2-4; size: .; DNA: TGCGCCAGCAGCTTGACGATGGGGGACATTCAGTACTTC; CDR3: CASSLTMGDIQYF
V: TRBV28; D: .; J: TRBJ1-6; size: .; DNA: TGTGCCAGCAGCCCTAGTGAGGGAGGCTATAATTCACCCCTCCACTTT; CDR3: CASSPSEGGYNSPLHF
V: TRBV20-1; D: .; J: TRBJ2-1; size: few; DNA: TGCAGTGCTAGTGGTTGGACCCGGGGGAATGAGCAGTTCTTC; CDR3: CSASGWTRGNEQFF
V: TRBV4-1; D: .; J: TRBJ1-5; size: few; DNA: TGCGCCAGCAGCCAAGGGGACGTTAGCAATCAGCCCCAGCATTTT; CDR3: CASSQGDVSNQPQHF
V: TRBV19; D: .; J: TRBJ1-2; size: .; DNA: TGTGCCAGTAGTTTCCGGAACAGACAGGTGATCTATGGCTACACCTTC; CDR3: CASSFRNRQVIYGYTF
V: TRBV6-5; D: .; J: TRBJ2-4; size: many; DNA: TGTGCCAGCAGTTACGGGGCCAGCCGGGCCAAAAACATTCAGTACTTC; CDR3: CASSYGASRAKNIQYF
V: TRBV6-1; D: TRBD2; J: TRBJ2-5; size: few; DNA: TGTGCCAGCAGTGAAGTGCGGGTGGAACTAGCGGGATTCGGGACCCAGTACTTC; CDR3: CASSEVRVELAGFGTQYF
V: TRBV20-1; D: TRBD1; J: TRBJ1-2; size: .; DNA: TGCAGTGCTTACCGAACCGGGACAGGGAGACCGTACACCGATGGCTACACCTTC; CDR3: CSAYRTGTGRPYTDGYTF
V: TRBV19; D: .; J: TRBJ2-6; size: few; DNA: TGTGCCAGTAGATTACAGGGCTGGGCCAACGTCCTGACTTTC; CDR3: CASRLQGWANVLTF
V: TRBV4-1; D: TRBD1; J: TRBJ2-7; size: many; DNA: TGCGCCAGCAGCCAAGAGGGGACAGGGAAGGTTGGCGAGCAGTACTTC; CDR3: CASSQEGTGKVGEQYF
V: TRBV29-1; D: TRBD2; J: TRBJ2-5; size: .; DNA: TGCAGCGTTGAGGGATTAGCGGGAGCCCTTCAAGAGACCCAGTACTTC; CDR3: CSVEGLAGALQETQYF
V: TRBV3-1; D: TRBD2; J: TRBJ2-1; size: many; DNA: TGTGCCAGCAGCCAAGAGACTAGCGGGAGGATGGAGCAGTTCTTC; CDR3: CASSQETSGRMEQFF
V: TRBV12-3/TRBV12-4; D: TRBD2; J: TRBJ2-5; size: .; DNA: TGTGCCAGCAGTTTAGGCACAGCGGGACTTCAAGAGACCCAGTACTTC; CDR3: CASSLGTAGLQETQYF
V: TRBV7-3; D: .; J: TRBJ1-1; size: few; DNA: TGTGCCAGCAGCTTTAGCCTTTCGAACACTGAAGCTTTCTTT; CDR3: CASSFSLSNTEAFF
V: TRBV14; D: TRBD2; J: TRBJ2-2; size: .; DNA: TGTGCCAGCAGCCAAGAACGGACTAGCGGGATGAACACCGGGGAGCTGTTTTTT; CDR3: CASSQERTSGMNTGELFF
V: TRBV7-9; D: TRBD1; J: TRBJ2-1; size: .; DNA: TGTGCCAGCAGCCTGGGCCCGGGACAGCCCACTGAGCAGTTCTTC; CDR3: CASSLGPGQPTEQFF
V: TRBV5-6; D: .; J: TRBJ2-3; size: .; DNA: TGTGCCAGCAGCGCAGCGGGTACGAGGATAGATACGCAGTATTTT; CDR3: CASSAAGTRIDTQYF
V: TRBV27; D: TRBD1; J: TRBJ1-2; size: .; DNA: TGTGCCAGCAGTTTACTCAGGGGGGAAGTTGGCTACACCTTC; CDR3: CASSLLRGEVGYTF
V: TRBV4-1; D: TRBD1; J: TRBJ2-2; size: few; DNA: TGCGCCAGCAGCCAAGGAGGACAGGGTAAACTCGGCGGGGAGCTGTTTTTT; CDR3: CASSQGGQGKLGGELFF
V: TRBV15; D: TRBD2; J: TRBJ2-1; size: once; DNA: TGTGCCACCAGCAGAGTAATCCTTAGCGGGGGGCCCAATGAGCAGTTCTTC; CDR3: CATSRVILSGGPNEQFF
V: TRBV7-3; D: TRBD1; J: TRBJ1-1; size: few; DNA: TGTGCCAGCAGCTTATGGCCCCCCTGGGACAGGGGTTACACTGAAGCTTTCTTT; CDR3: CASSLWPPWDRGYTEAFF
V: TRBV12-3/TRBV12-4; D: .; J: TRBJ2-3; size: few; DNA: TGTGCCAGCAGTTTCCCTAGTTTGGGTCGGTGGACGCAGTATTTT; CDR3: CASSFPSLGRWTQYF
V: TRBV5-1; D: .; J: TRBJ2-1; size: .; DNA: TGCGCCAGCAGCGCGGCCAATGAGCAGTTCTTC; CDR3: CASSAANEQFF
V: TRBV20-1; D: TRBD2; J: TRBJ2-7; size: .; DNA: TGCAGTGCTACCATAGCGGGAGAGGCGCAGTACTTC; CDR3: CSATIAGEAQYF
V: TRBV19; D: .; J: TRBJ2-5; size: few; DNA: TGTGCCAGTAGTAGAACGGACATCGAGTACGAGACCCAGTACTTC; CDR3: CASSRTDIEYETQYF
V: TRBV28; D: .; J: TRBJ1-4; size: few; DNA: TGTGCCAGCAGTTTAACCAGGGATTTAAAACTGTTTTTT; CDR3: CASSLTRDLKLFF